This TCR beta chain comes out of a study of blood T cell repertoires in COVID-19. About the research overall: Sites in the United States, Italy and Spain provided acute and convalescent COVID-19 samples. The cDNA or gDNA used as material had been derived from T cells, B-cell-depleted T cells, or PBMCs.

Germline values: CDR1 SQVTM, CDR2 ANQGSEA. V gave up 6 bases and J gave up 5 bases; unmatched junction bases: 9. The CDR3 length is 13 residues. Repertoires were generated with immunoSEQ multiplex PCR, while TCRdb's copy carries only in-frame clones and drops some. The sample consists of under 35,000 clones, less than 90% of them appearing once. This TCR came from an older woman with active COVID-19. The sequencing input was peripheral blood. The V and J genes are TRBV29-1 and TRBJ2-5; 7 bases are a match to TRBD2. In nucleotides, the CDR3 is TGCAGCGTCGGAGGGGAGGGCGAGGAGACCCAGTACTTC. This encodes CSVGGEGEETQYF.